This T cell receptor (beta chain) was found in a study of graft-versus-host responses after intestinal transplantation. For the study at large: Those transplanted obtained multivisceral, liver-intestinal, or isolated intestinal grafts. All of the recipients had induction that used anti-thymocyte globulin, then tacrolimus and steroids for 2 to 3 years.

Produced via immunoSEQ multiplex PCR; TCRdb's table is partial and in-frame only. The sample has 95,000 to 110,000 clones, roughly 93% seen once; the top ten hold around 1%. The CDR3 has 14 residues. With V trimmed by 2 bases and J by 3 bases, 1 base remained unmatched. The V gene's germline CDR1 is SEHNR and CDR2 FQNEAQ (reference sequence). This clone was seen once. Antigen unknown. Sequences were derived from unstimulated CD8+ T cells sorted from spleen or lymph node cells, sampled before intestinal transplant. This chain uses TRBV7-9 with TRBJ1-1, with 9 bases aligning to TRBD1. The receptor was derived from a human donor who received an intestinal transplant. The CDR3 region has the DNA TGTGCCAGCAGCTTACGGGACAGGGACACTGAAGCTTTCTTT. It specifies CASSLRDRDTEAFF.